Included here is one TCR beta chain sequence, with context. No antigen is known for it. The authors split each subset's genomic DNA evenly across several immunoSEQ plates. TCRdb's table, derived via immunoSEQ multiplex PCR, lists solely in-frame clones and lacks some. The table records about 2 million clones, roughly 95% of them present only once. The sample belongs to a study of shared clonotypes between healthy human individuals. Study information: For every donor, three CD4 naive, three CD4 memory, two CD8 naive and one CD8 memory plates were used.

CD45RO-negative, CCR7-positively selected cells formed the naive CD8 fraction, excluding terminally differentiated effector memory CD45RA+ cells. Overall study findings and caveats: It was the few donors that limited the genetic and exposure-history diversity represented.

The germline V and J ends were trimmed by 0 bases and 1 base, with 13 bases remaining between them. The CDR3 contains 17 residues. This sequence was found in a man in his late teens or twenties in good health. The sample consisted of naive CD8+ T cells sorted from blood. The rearrangement joins TRBV23-1 to TRBJ1-5; perhaps TRBD1 as D (5 bases). TRBV23-1 is noted as an ORF with a role that remains uncertain. Written as DNA, the CDR3 is TGCGCCAGCAGTCAATCCCTGACAGAGGGAAGCAATCAGCCCCAGCATTTT. This sequence encodes CASSQSLTEGSNQPQHF.